Listed below are T cell receptor beta chains from one sample, sequenced in a study of blood T cell repertoires in COVID-19. TCRdb's copy holds only in-frame clones and misses some; the assay was immunoSEQ multiplex PCR. The sample consists of about 360,000 clones, 65% to 85% of them appearing once. The sample consisted of peripheral blood. The receptors come from a man under 40 with active or convalescent COVID-19. Both conserved end residues are part of each CDR3. D genes are given only for firm matches. Not every row has a clone size; where given, it reads once, few, many or a size class.

CDR3 protein	CDR3 DNA	clone size	V gene	J gene	D gene
CASSLPMREQYF	TGTGCCAGCAGCCTACCCATGAGGGAGCAGTACTTC	NA	TRBV7-8	TRBJ2-7	NA
CASSLARVRDQPQHF	TGTGCCAGCAGCTTGGCGAGGGTGAGGGATCAGCCCCAGCATTTT	NA	TRBV5-8	TRBJ1-5	NA
CASSPRGLANNEQFF	TGTGCCAGCAGCCCACGGGGACTAGCTAACAATGAGCAGTTCTTC	many	TRBV6-5	TRBJ2-1	TRBD2
CASSQIDRYTEAFF	TGTGCCAGCAGCCAAATTGACAGGTACACTGAAGCTTTCTTT	NA	TRBV3-1/TRBV3-2	TRBJ1-1	NA
CASSTTNRMYTF	TGTGCCAGCAGCACCACCAACAGGATGTACACCTTC	once	TRBV5-8	TRBJ1-2	NA
CATNQGESNSGNTIYF	TGTGCCACCAATCAGGGCGAGTCAAACTCTGGAAACACCATATATTTT	NA	TRBV24-1	TRBJ1-3	NA
CASSHTCTGELFF	TGTGCCAGCAGCCATACTTGCACCGGGGAGCTGTTTTTT	NA	TRBV3-1/TRBV3-2	TRBJ2-2	NA
CASSQTSPEQFF	TGTGCCAGCAGCCAAACTAGCCCTGAGCAGTTCTTC	NA	TRBV7-9	TRBJ2-1	NA
CASSPGGGFQPQHF	TGTGCCAGCTCACCAGGGGGGGGGTTTCAGCCCCAGCATTTT	few	TRBV18	TRBJ1-5	NA
CASSEAREQETQYF	TGTGCCAGCAGTGAAGCGAGGGAGCAAGAGACCCAGTACTTC	NA	TRBV6-1	TRBJ2-5	NA
CASSQRLVGHNEQFF	TGTGCCAGCAGCCAACGACTAGTAGGCCACAATGAGCAGTTCTTC	once	TRBV7-3	TRBJ2-1	NA
CASRPRGEVGEQFF	TGTGCCAGCAGGCCCAGGGGGGAAGTCGGTGAGCAGTTCTTC	NA	TRBV28	TRBJ2-1	NA
CASSREYDYGYTF	TGTGCCAGTAGCCGTGAGTACGACTATGGCTACACCTTC	NA	TRBV19	TRBJ1-2	NA